These 17 T cell receptor beta chains were all obtained from the same sample, sequenced in a study of Ad26.COV2.S vaccination and SARS-CoV-2 variants. Treatment specified: roughly 18 received Ad26.COV2.S at low or high dose, single or two shots; several received placebo; per-sample allocation not given. Collection of the samples took place on day 63 after the first injection of vaccine or placebo. Using immunoSEQ multiplex PCR, the repertoire was profiled, and TCRdb retains in-frame clones only, with some absent. The table lists approximately 240,000 clones, around nine tenths of them singletons. The starting material was peripheral blood, obtained in a trial of Ad26.COV2.S vaccine versus placebo. The receptor source for this set is a person between 18 and 59 years old who received the Ad26.COV2.S COVID-19 vaccine or a placebo.

The chain has TRBV7-2 and TRBJ1-5; D remains ambiguous. Trimming shortened V by 0 bases and J by 0 bases, and 6 bases separated the two germline ends. The germline gives CDR1 SGHTA, CDR2 FQGNSA. This CDR3 comprises 15 residues. CDR3 region: CASSLAPYSNQPQHF. As DNA, the CDR3 is TGTGCCAGCAGCTTAGCACCTTATAGCAATCAGCCCCAGCATTTT.

V and J are TRBV4-3 and TRBJ2-7; 10 bases match TRBD1. V lost 3 bases and J lost 4; bases outside the gene matches: 6. Germline lookup yields CDR1 LGHNA and CDR2 YSLEER. The CDR3 consists of 15 residues. CDR3: CASSHSPGQGYEQYF. The DNA for the CDR3 is TGCGCCAGCAGCCACTCTCCGGGACAGGGGTACGAGCAGTACTTC.

The chain couples TRBV18 to TRBJ1-2; 10 bases align to TRBD1. Unmatched junction bases numbered 3, after V lost 6 bases and J lost 5 bases. CDR3 length equals 13 residues. CDR1 KGHSH and CDR2 LQKENI come from the germline V gene. CDR3 nucleotides: TGTGCCAGCTCGGGACAGGGGCGGTATGGCTACACCTTC. This gives the protein CASSGQGRYGYTF.

The genes are TRBV7-9 and TRBJ1-1; D is undetermined. This CDR3 has 15 residues. The V gene's germline CDR1 is SEHNR and CDR2 FQNEAQ (reference sequence). With 1 base removed from V and 7 bases from J, the gap between germline ends came to 16 bases. In DNA, the CDR3 is TGTGCCAGCAGCTTAGTATCCCCGGGAGGAGGTGAAGCTTTCTTT. It yields the protein CASSLVSPGGGEAFF.

The rearrangement joins TRBV5-4 to TRBJ1-1; TRBD1 is a possible D gene (6 bases). The CDR3 spans 16 residues. V was cut by 4 bases and J by 7 bases, with 23 bases left in between. Germline-derived CDR1 and CDR2 are SGHNT and YYREEE (reference sequence). CDR3 sequence reads: CASSRGGRGQVGEAFF. The CDR3 bases are TGTGCCAGCAGCCGGGGTGGCAGGGGCCAGGTCGGTGAAGCTTTCTTT.

This chain connects TRBV9 to TRBJ1-1; D unclear. V lost 4 bases to trimming and J lost 2 bases, with 12 bases between them. The CDR3 loop spans 14 amino acids. The germline V gene has CDR1 SGDLS and CDR2 YYNGEE. The CDR3 nucleotides are TGTGCCAGCAGCACCTCGGCGGGAAACACTGAAGCTTTCTTT. Protein: CASSTSAGNTEAFF.

A note on this clone: The sample contains more than one DNA sequence encoding this CDR3. This chain joins TRBV25-1 and TRBJ2-2, with D hard to call. CDR3 length: 12 residues. Germline V gene sequence: CDR1 MGHDK, CDR2 SYGVNS. V lost 3 bases to trimming and J lost 4 bases, with 3 bases between them. The CDR3 nucleotides read TGTGCCAGCAGTGATGTCACCGGGGAGCTGTTTTTT. Its translation: CASSDVTGELFF.

V usage is TRBV5-1 and J usage is TRBJ2-1, with 7 bases lining up with TRBD1. The V gene's germline CDR1 is SGHRS and CDR2 YFSETQ. This CDR3 region has 14 residues. Germline trimming cut 4 bases from V and 7 bases from J; bases unmatched to any gene: 8. The CDR3 sequence: CASSPDRAGNEQFF. The CDR3 DNA follows: TGCGCCAGCAGCCCAGACAGGGCCGGGAATGAGCAGTTCTTC.

This rearrangement joins TRBV7-2 to TRBJ2-3, with 10 bases that match TRBD2. The length of the CDR3 is 17 residues. V was pared by 6 bases and J by 9 bases, with 18 bases of the junction left unmatched. Germline lookup yields CDR1 SGHTA and CDR2 FQGNSA. CDR3 region: CASSLSPLGAGGSTQYF. CDR3 in DNA: TGTGCCAGCAGTTTAAGCCCCTTGGGAGCGGGAGGGTCCACGCAGTATTTT.

The chain employs TRBV28 and TRBJ1-5; possibly TRBD1 for D (6 bases). Trimming pared 4 bases from V and 0 bases from J, leaving 16 bases between. Germline V gene data show CDR1 as MDHEN and CDR2 as SYDVKM. The CDR3 is 17 residues long. The CDR3 DNA is TGTGCCAGCAGTTCACGACAGGCGCTGTATAGCAATCAGCCCCAGCATTTT. Translating gives CASSSRQALYSNQPQHF.

The rearrangement links TRBV11-2 to TRBJ2-5, with D perhaps matching TRBD2 (6 bases). Germline V gene lookup returns CDR1 SGHAT and CDR2 FQNNGV. CDR3 length: 15 amino acids. V was cut by 2 bases and J by 7 bases, with 17 bases left in between. The DNA of the CDR3 is TGTGCCAGCAGCTTAAGGGGACTTTTATTTGGGACCCAGTACTTC. Translating it yields CASSLRGLLFGTQYF.

The J gene is TRBJ1-2, the V gene TRBV19; tentative D call: TRBD1 (6 bases). The ends were cut back, 1 base at V and 6 bases at J, with 18 bases in the middle. Germline CDR1 and CDR2: LNHDA and SQIVND (reference sequence). The CDR3 is 16 amino acids. CDR3 sequence (DNA): TGTGCCAGTAGTATAGCCCGGGGGCCTCGGTCCCATGGCTACACCTTC. Translated: CASSIARGPRSHGYTF.

The chain combines TRBV19 with TRBJ2-6, with 10 bases lining up with TRBD1. The germline gives CDR1 LNHDA, CDR2 SQIVND (reference sequence). After removal of 7 bases from V and 1 base from J, the junction contained 7 bases not matched to a gene. The CDR3 is made up of 17 amino acids. CDR3: CASTLGQGGSGANVLTF. The CDR3 coding sequence is TGTGCCAGTACCCTCGGACAGGGGGGGTCTGGGGCCAACGTCCTGACTTTC.

The table lists this clone with a count of one. The genes are TRBV27 and TRBJ1-2; weak D call: TRBD1 (5 bases). With 5 bases removed from V and 8 bases from J, the gap between germline ends came to 18 bases. The CDR3 extends over 14 amino acids. In germline, CDR1 is MNHEY, CDR2 SMNVEV (reference sequence). The CDR3: CASSPRRGGVGYTF. The CDR3 DNA reads TGTGCCAGCAGTCCCCGTCGGGGGGGGGTGGGCTACACCTTC.

As DNA, the CDR3 is TGTGCCAGCAGCCCCGGGACAGCCTACAATGAGCAGTTCTTC. Translating it yields CASSPGTAYNEQFF. The J gene is TRBJ2-1, the V gene TRBV5-6; TRBD1 agrees at 7 bases. The CDR3 has 14 residues. The V and J ends lost 4 bases and 2 bases, in that order; junction bases with no gene match: 3. Germline V CDR1 and CDR2: SGHDT, YYEEEE.

Only one count was recorded for this clone. The chain has TRBV29-1 and TRBJ2-7, with TRBD1 matching over 7 bases. Germline-derived CDR1 and CDR2 are SQVTM and ANQGSEA. Trimming removed 3 bases from V and 7 bases from J; junction bases left unmatched: 24. The CDR3 totals 18 residues. CDR3 in amino acids: CSVDLSAPHEGAVGEQYF. CDR3 nucleotides: TGCAGCGTTGATCTATCCGCCCCACACGAGGGGGCAGTGGGGGAGCAGTACTTC.

A single count supports this clone. This chain links TRBV30 with TRBJ2-3; no definite D call. Germline V gene data show CDR1 as GTSNPN and CDR2 as SVGIG (reference sequence). CDR3 size: 15 residues. V was pared by 0 bases and J by 1 base, with 11 bases between. DNA for the CDR3: TGTGCCTGGAGTGTACGCGTTGAGGGCACAGATACGCAGTATTTT. It yields the protein CAWSVRVEGTDTQYF.